The 17 T cell receptor beta chains reported below all come from one sample, sequenced in a study of blood T cell repertoires in COVID-19. TCRdb's table, derived via immunoSEQ multiplex PCR, lists solely in-frame clones and lacks some. The data show approximately 250,000 clones, approximately 89% seen once. The sequenced material came from PBMCs or T cells enriched from blood (not recorded which). These receptors came from a middle-aged woman who had been exposed to COVID-19.

The CDR3 spells CASSLGYRGQETQYF. Written as DNA, the CDR3 is TGTGCCAGCTCACTGGGCTACAGGGGGCAAGAGACCCAGTACTTC. The V call is TRBV18, the J call TRBJ2-5, with 8 bases that match TRBD1. This CDR3 region has 15 residues. V lost 4 bases, J lost 2 bases, and 6 bases stayed unmatched. The germline V gene has CDR1 KGHSH and CDR2 LQKENI.

This clone was found once. CDR3 coding DNA: TGTGCCAGCAGCCGGCGGGACAGATTGGTCGGGGAGACCCAGTACTTC. Translated, it gives CASSRRDRLVGETQYF. The gene calls are TRBV11-3 and TRBJ2-5; tentatively, D is TRBD1 (7 bases). CDR1 and CDR2 (germline): SGHNT, YENEEA. The V end lost 5 bases, the J end lost 5 bases, and 21 bases lay between the germline ends. This CDR3 region has 16 residues.

The gene calls are TRBV6-5 and TRBJ2-3; perhaps TRBD2 as D (5 bases). This CDR3 has 14 amino acids. Per the germline V gene, CDR1 is MNHEY and CDR2 is SVGAGI. Trimming cost V 0 bases and J 5 bases, with 9 bases left between them. The CDR3 sequence is CASSYSKLEDTQYF. The CDR3 DNA is TGTGCCAGCAGTTACTCGAAACTAGAAGATACGCAGTATTTT.

This sequence joins TRBV2 and TRBJ1-3; D is ambiguous. Trimming pared 4 bases from V and 4 bases from J, leaving 8 bases between. The CDR3 has 13 residues. Germline CDR1 SNHLY, CDR2 FYNNEI. The CDR3 region is CASSGLEGNTIYF. CDR3 DNA: TGTGCCAGCAGTGGTCTGGAGGGAAACACCATATATTTT.

The chain joins TRBV2 to TRBJ1-2; tentative D call: TRBD1 (5 bases). Germline CDR1 is SNHLY and CDR2 is FYNNEI. The CDR3 is made up of 12 amino acids. V gave up 8 bases and J gave up 5 bases, with 12 bases separating them. CDR3: CASVGGGYGYTF. CDR3 nucleotides: TGTGCCAGCGTGGGGGGGGGATATGGCTACACCTTC.

The gene calls are TRBV7-2 and TRBJ2-5; 9 nucleotides match TRBD1. V shed 5 bases, J shed 3 bases, and the junction held 7 bases outside the gene matches. The CDR3 has 15 amino acids. Germline loops: CDR1 SGHTA, CDR2 FQGNSA. In DNA, the CDR3 is TGTGCCAGCAGCGTCGACAGGGGGATCGAAGAGACCCAGTACTTC. This encodes CASSVDRGIEETQYF. The full variable domain, in which reference TRBV7-2 and TRBJ2-5 provide the parts outside the CDR3, is GAGVSQSPSNKVTEKGKDVELRCDPISGHTALYWYRQSLGQGLEFLIYFQGNSAPDKSGLPSDRFSAERTGGSVSTLTIQRTQQEDSAVYLCASSVDRGIEETQYFGPGTRLLVL.

This clone was seen just once. This chain links TRBV30 with TRBJ1-2; D remains unclear. Trimming took off 0 bases at V and 3 bases at J, with 8 bases between the two ends. From germline, CDR1 is GTSNPN and CDR2 SVGIG (reference sequence). This CDR3 spans 13 amino acids. The CDR3 here is CAWSVEDYYGYTF. CDR3 nucleotide sequence: TGTGCCTGGAGTGTAGAGGACTACTATGGCTACACCTTC.

V usage is TRBV11-2 and J usage is TRBJ2-4, with D possibly matching TRBD1 (6 bases). The CDR3 consists of 18 residues. In germline, CDR1 is SGHAT, CDR2 FQNNGV. V was shortened by 0 bases and J by 1 base, with 16 bases between the two germline ends. CDR3: CASSLDRAGASAKNIQYF. The CDR3 DNA reads TGTGCCAGCAGCTTAGATCGTGCAGGGGCGAGCGCCAAAAACATTCAGTACTTC.

This clone showed up just once. The V call is TRBV27, the J call TRBJ2-7; D call uncertain. V was shortened by 0 bases and J by 3 bases, with 6 bases between the two germline ends. CDR1 and CDR2 (germline): MNHEY, SMNVEV (reference sequence). The CDR3 spans 13 residues. CDR3 sequence: CASSLSTSYEQYF. In DNA, the CDR3 is TGTGCCAGCAGTTTATCGACAAGCTACGAGCAGTACTTC.

V is TRBV7-3 and J is TRBJ2-5, with D maybe TRBD2 (5 bases). The CDR3 is 14 residues long. From germline, CDR1 is SGHTA and CDR2 FQGTGA. V was trimmed by 5 bases and J by 3 bases, leaving 13 bases between them. DNA of the CDR3: TGTGCCAGCAGCCAGAGGGTGGGGAAAGAGACCCAGTACTTC. It encodes CASSQRVGKETQYF. Drawing the rest from reference TRBV7-3 and TRBJ2-5, the complete variable domain is GAGVSQTPSNKVTEKGKYVELRCDPISGHTALYWYRQSLGQGPEFLIYFQGTGAADDSGLPNDRFFAVRPEGSVSTLKIQRTERGDSAVYLCASSQRVGKETQYFGPGTRLLVL.

The chain has TRBV4-3 and TRBJ2-3; D possibly corresponds to TRBD1 (6 bases). CDR1 and CDR2 from the germline V gene are LGHNA and YSLEER. The CDR3 sequence is 13 residues long. V was pared by 8 bases and J by 6 bases, with 15 bases between. The CDR3 protein is CASSYGGSDTQYF. In nucleotides, the CDR3 is TGCGCCAGCTCGTATGGGGGCTCGGATACGCAGTATTTT.

This clone has just one count. This rearrangement joins TRBV11-2 to TRBJ1-1; TRBD1 might be the D (6 bases). The CDR3 is 13 residues long. Between the trimmed V and J ends, which lost 5 bases and 4 bases, there was a span of 11 bases. Per germline, CDR1 SGHAT and CDR2 FQNNGV. This CDR3 is CASSTGLGTEAFF. CDR3 in DNA: TGTGCCAGCAGCACAGGGTTAGGCACTGAAGCTTTCTTT. The whole variable domain, filled in from reference TRBV11-2 and TRBJ1-1, reads EAGVAQSPRYKIIEKRQSVAFWCNPISGHATLYWYQQILGQGPKLLIQFQNNGVVDDSQLPKDRFSAERLKGVDSTLKIQPAKLEDSAVYLCASSTGLGTEAFFGQGTRLTVV.

V is TRBV6-5 and J is TRBJ1-2; possibly TRBD1 for D (6 bases). Between the trimmed V and J ends, which lost 6 bases and 8 bases, there was a span of 22 bases. The CDR3 is 15 amino acids. The germline CDR1 and CDR2 sequences are MNHEY and SVGAGI. The CDR3 DNA sequence: TGTGCCAGCAGACTAACGAATACACAGGGTAGAGGCTACACCTTC. The encoded protein is CASRLTNTQGRGYTF.

The CDR3 DNA reads as TGTGCCAGCAGCCTACGGACTAGCGGGGGGCAGTACAATGAGCAGTTCTTC. Encoded protein: CASSLRTSGGQYNEQFF. The V and J genes are TRBV7-9 and TRBJ2-1; TRBD2 aligns across 14 bases. Unmatched junction bases numbered 7, after V lost 5 bases and J lost 4 bases. Germline CDR1 SEHNR, CDR2 FQNEAQ (reference sequence). The length of the CDR3 is 17 residues.

CDR3 residues: CASSLLGQLYEQYV. Here the CDR3 DNA reads TGTGCCAGCAGTTTATTGGGACAGCTCTACGAGCAGTACGTC. The rearrangement links TRBV28 to TRBJ2-7, with 7 bases matching TRBD1. The V gene end was trimmed by 1 base and the J gene end by 3 bases; junction bases not matched to a gene: 3. CDR3 length: 14 residues. Germline loops: CDR1 MDHEN, CDR2 SYDVKM.

This clone was seen only once. The CDR3 here is CASSRDRAYEQYF. Here the CDR3 DNA reads TGTGCCAGCAGCCGGGACAGGGCCTACGAGCAGTACTTC. The chain is built from TRBV3-1 (or the pseudogene TRBV3-2) and TRBJ2-7, with 9 positions matching TRBD1. Unmatched junction bases numbered 0, after V lost 4 bases and J lost 2 bases. The CDR3 runs to 13 residues. CDR1 and CDR2 from the germline V gene are LGHDT and YNNKEL (reference sequence).

Of note for this clone: The sample holds other DNA sequences that translate to the same CDR3. The chain is built from TRBV19 and TRBJ2-2; D remains unclear. This CDR3 is 14 amino acids long. CDR1 LNHDA and CDR2 SQIVND come from the germline V gene (reference sequence). With 2 bases removed from V and 0 bases from J, the gap between germline ends came to 4 bases. Written as DNA, the CDR3 is TGTGCCAGTAGTATACTAGCGAACACCGGGGAGCTGTTTTTT. Amino acid sequence: CASSILANTGELFF.